This T cell receptor (beta chain) was observed in a study of CD8 T cells in ankylosing spondylitis. Points from the study as a whole: What seemed typical of ankylosing spondylitis blood was a TCR beta motif built from roughly eight highly homologous variants. Peripheral blood samples showed relatively rare disease-linked clones, and these clones were CD8+. Earlier studies detected some motif variants in reactive arthritis synovial fluid and blood.

Using its own MiXCR run on the 5' RACE reads, TCRdb lists one record per CDR3 protein. The data hold 100,000 to 150,000 distinct CDR3 sequences, with 15% to 20% observed a single time. The V and J ends lost 1 base and 0 bases respectively, with 10 bases between them. The CDR3 is 16 amino acids. The germline V gene encodes CDR1 SQVTM and CDR2 ANQGSEA. This clonotype has only a few counts. What it recognizes is unknown. Sequencing was done on a sample of blood, either unsorted or a sorted T cell fraction (not recorded which). The sequence was obtained from a male donor with ankylosing spondylitis. This chain joins TRBV29-1 and TRBJ2-6; the D gene is possibly TRBD1 (5 bases). In DNA form, the CDR3 reads TGCAGCGTTGAAGGGTTTGACAGCTCTGGGGCCAACGTCCTGACTTTC. Its protein is CSVEGFDSSGANVLTF.